This paragraph covers one T cell receptor beta chain sequence. The data originate from a study of blood T cell repertoires in COVID-19. Study-wide background: T cells, B-cell-depleted T cells, or PBMCs provided the cDNA or gDNA that served as material.

Germline values: CDR1 LGHNT, CDR2 FRNRAP. The CDR3 spans 19 residues. The V gene lost 0 bases and the J gene lost 5 bases, with 22 bases spanning the gap. Under the authors' procedure: Estimates of nucleated cell counts were drawn from the amplification of reference gene primers. Some clones are missing from TCRdb's copy, which holds only in-frame ones; the method was immunoSEQ multiplex PCR. That table supplies the V and J calls and clone size; D and trimming were determined from the DNA. The sample carries around 200,000 clones, around 87% recorded once. The sequencing sample was made of peripheral blood. This receptor was taken from a man aged 35-49 years with active or convalescent COVID-19. This chain links TRBV12-5 with TRBJ2-2; possibly TRBD1 for D (6 bases). CDR3 coding DNA: TGTGCTAGTGGTTTGGTAGGGACACCAAATAAGGGGAGAACCGGGGAGCTGTTTTTT. Protein sequence: CASGLVGTPNKGRTGELFF.